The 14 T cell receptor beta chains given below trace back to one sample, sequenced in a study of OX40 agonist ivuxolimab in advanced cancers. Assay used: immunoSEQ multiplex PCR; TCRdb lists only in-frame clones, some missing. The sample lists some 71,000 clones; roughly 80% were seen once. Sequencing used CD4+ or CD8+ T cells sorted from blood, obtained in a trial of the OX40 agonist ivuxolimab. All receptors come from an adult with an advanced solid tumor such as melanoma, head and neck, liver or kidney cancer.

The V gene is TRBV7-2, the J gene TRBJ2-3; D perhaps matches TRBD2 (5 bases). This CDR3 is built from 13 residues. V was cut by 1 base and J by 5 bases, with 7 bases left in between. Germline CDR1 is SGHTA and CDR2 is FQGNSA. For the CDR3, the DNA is TGTGCCAGCAGCTTAGGGGCGGGAGATACGCAGTATTTT. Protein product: CASSLGAGDTQYF.

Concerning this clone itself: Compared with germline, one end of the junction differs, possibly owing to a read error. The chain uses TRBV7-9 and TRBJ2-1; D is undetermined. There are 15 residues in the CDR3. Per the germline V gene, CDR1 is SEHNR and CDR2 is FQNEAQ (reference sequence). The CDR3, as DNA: TGCGCCAGCAGCCAAGCTCCCGACTCGGGCTATGAGCAGTTCTTC. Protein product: CASSQAPDSGYEQFF.

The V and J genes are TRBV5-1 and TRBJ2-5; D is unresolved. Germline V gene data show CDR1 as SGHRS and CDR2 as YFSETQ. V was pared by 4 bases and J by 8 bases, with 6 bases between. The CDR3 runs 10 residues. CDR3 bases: TGCGCCAGCAGCGGGGAAACCCAGTACTTC. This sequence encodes CASSGETQYF.

The CDR3 sequence: CASSRREKSTEAFF. The CDR3 coding sequence is TGTGCCAGCAGCCGAAGGGAGAAAAGCACTGAAGCTTTCTTT. This sequence joins TRBV7-8 and TRBJ1-1, with unresolved D. CDR1 and CDR2 from the germline V gene are SGHVS and FQNEAQ. The V and J ends lost 5 bases and 4 bases respectively, with 14 bases between them. The CDR3 extends over 14 amino acids. The full variable domain, completed using reference TRBV7-8 and TRBJ1-1, is GAGVSQSPRYKVAKRGQDVALRCDPISGHVSLFWYQQALGQGPEFLTYFQNEAQLDKSGLPSDRFFAERPEGSVSTLKIQRTQQEDSAVYLCASSRREKSTEAFFGQGTRLTVV.

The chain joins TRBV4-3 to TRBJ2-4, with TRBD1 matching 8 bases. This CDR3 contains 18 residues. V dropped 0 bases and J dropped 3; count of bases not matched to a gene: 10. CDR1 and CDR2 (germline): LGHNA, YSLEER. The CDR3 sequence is CASSQDYQGALVKNIQYF. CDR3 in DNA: TGCGCCAGCAGCCAAGACTATCAGGGGGCTCTAGTCAAAAACATTCAGTACTTC.

The CDR3 DNA reads as TGTGCCAGCAGTTTTGCGGGAGGGCCCGGCGAGCAGTACTTC. It codes for CASSFAGGPGEQYF. The chain is built from TRBV9 and TRBJ2-7, with TRBD2 matching over 9 bases. Germline CDR1 SGDLS, CDR2 YYNGEE. The J segment lost 6 bases and the V segment lost 5 bases, leaving 9 bases of the junction unmatched. CDR3 length: 14 amino acids.

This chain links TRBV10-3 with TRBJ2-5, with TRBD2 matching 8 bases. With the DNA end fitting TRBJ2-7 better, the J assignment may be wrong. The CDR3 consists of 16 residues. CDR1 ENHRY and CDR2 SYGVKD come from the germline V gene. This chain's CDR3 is CAISETQASGFYEQYF. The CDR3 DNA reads TGTGCCATCAGTGAGACTCAGGCTAGCGGGTTTTACGAGCAGTACTTC.

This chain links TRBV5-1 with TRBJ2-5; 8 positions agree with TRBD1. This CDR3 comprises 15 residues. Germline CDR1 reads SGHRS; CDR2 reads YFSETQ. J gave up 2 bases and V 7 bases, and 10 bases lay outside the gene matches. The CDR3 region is CASQGAGKGQETQYF. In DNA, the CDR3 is TGCGCCAGCCAGGGGGCGGGGAAGGGACAAGAGACCCAGTACTTC.

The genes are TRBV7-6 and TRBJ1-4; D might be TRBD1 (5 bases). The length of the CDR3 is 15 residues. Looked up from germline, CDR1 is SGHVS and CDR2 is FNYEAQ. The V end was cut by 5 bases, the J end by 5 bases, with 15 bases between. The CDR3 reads CASSPSGTGNEKLFF. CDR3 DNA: TGTGCCAGCAGCCCCTCCGGGACGGGAAATGAAAAACTGTTTTTT.

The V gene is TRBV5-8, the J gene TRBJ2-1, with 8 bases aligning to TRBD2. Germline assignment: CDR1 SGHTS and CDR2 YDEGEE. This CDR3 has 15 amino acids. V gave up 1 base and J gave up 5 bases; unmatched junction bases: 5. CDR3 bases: TGTGCCAGCAGCTTGACGGGCGGGAGGCACAATGAGCAGTTCTTC. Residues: CASSLTGGRHNEQFF.

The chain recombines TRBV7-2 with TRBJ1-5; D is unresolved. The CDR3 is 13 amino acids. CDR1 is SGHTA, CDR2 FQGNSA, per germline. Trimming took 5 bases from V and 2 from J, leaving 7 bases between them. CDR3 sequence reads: CASSPERNQPQHF. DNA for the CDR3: TGTGCCAGCAGCCCCGAGCGCAATCAGCCCCAGCATTTT. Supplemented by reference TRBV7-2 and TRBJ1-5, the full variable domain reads GAGVSQSPSNKVTEKGKDVELRCDPISGHTALYWYRQSLGQGLEFLIYFQGNSAPDKSGLPSDRFSAERTGGSVSTLTIQRTQQEDSAVYLCASSPERNQPQHFGDGTRLSIL.

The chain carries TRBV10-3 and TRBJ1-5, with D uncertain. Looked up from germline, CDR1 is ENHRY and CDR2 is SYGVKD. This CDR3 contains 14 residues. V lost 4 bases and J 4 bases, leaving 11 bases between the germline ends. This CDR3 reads CAISVSGGNQPQHF. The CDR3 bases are TGTGCCATCAGTGTTTCGGGCGGTAATCAGCCCCAGCATTTT.

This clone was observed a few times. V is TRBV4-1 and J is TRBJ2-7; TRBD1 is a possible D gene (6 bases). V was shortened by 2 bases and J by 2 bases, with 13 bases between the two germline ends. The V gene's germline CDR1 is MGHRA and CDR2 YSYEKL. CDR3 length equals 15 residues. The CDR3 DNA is TGCGCCAGCAGCCAAACCGGGACACCGACCTACGAGCAGTACTTC. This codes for CASSQTGTPTYEQYF.

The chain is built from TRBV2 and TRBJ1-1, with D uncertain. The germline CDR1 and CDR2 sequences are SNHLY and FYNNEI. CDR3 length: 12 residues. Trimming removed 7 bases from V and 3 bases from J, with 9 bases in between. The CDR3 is CASKDPDTEAFF. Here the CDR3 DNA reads TGTGCCAGCAAAGATCCGGACACTGAAGCTTTCTTT.